The 9 T cell receptor beta chains below all came from one sample that was sequenced in a study of T cells in localized non-small cell lung cancer. TCRdb keeps only in-frame clones here, not all; method: immunoSEQ multiplex PCR. The sample has 2,200 or so clones, roughly 20% seen once. Sequencing was performed on lung tumor tissue, taken before any cancer treatment. The origin of the receptors is a male donor aged 60 or over with stage II lung adenocarcinoma.

Only a few counts were recorded for this clone. The chain carries TRBV11-3 and TRBJ1-1; 9 positions match TRBD1. Trimming removed 6 bases from V and 6 bases from J; junction bases left unmatched: 11. The CDR3 runs 15 residues. The V gene's germline CDR1 is SGHNT and CDR2 YENEEA. The CDR3 DNA is TGTGCCAGCAGGTCATTAACAGGGGGCGGGGCTGAAGCTTTCTTT. Translation: CASRSLTGGGAEAFF.

This clone was observed a handful of times. J is TRBJ2-3 and V is TRBV4-1; TRBD2 agrees at 9 bases. Germline V gene lookup returns CDR1 MGHRA and CDR2 YSYEKL. The CDR3 has 15 residues. V shed 1 base, J shed 6 bases, and the junction held 5 bases outside the gene matches. CDR3 region: CASSQASGVRDTQYF. The DNA for the CDR3 is TGCGCCAGCAGCCAAGCTAGCGGGGTGAGGGATACGCAGTATTTT.

This chain joins TRBV23-1 and TRBJ1-3, with a tentative D call TRBD1 (5 bases). TRBV23-1 has ORF status, its function being uncertain. The CDR3 has 17 residues. The V end lost 6 bases, the J end lost 0 bases, and 18 bases lay between the germline ends. This chain's CDR3 is CASSQDPQGHSGNTIYF. CDR3 coding DNA: TGCGCCAGCAGCCAAGATCCCCAGGGTCACTCTGGAAACACCATATATTTT.

The rearrangement joins TRBV25-1 to TRBJ2-1; 7 nucleotides line up with TRBD2. The V segment lost 4 bases and the J segment 5 bases; nucleotides outside the gene matches: 5. CDR3 size: 14 residues. Germline V CDR1 and CDR2: MGHDK, SYGVNS. The CDR3, as DNA: TGTGCCAGCAGTGTCGCTAGCGGAAACAATGAGCAGTTCTTC. This sequence encodes CASSVASGNNEQFF.

The rearrangement links TRBV6-8 to TRBJ1-2, with a possible D match to TRBD1 (5 bases). From germline, CDR1 is MNHGY and CDR2 SAAAGT. V lost 4 bases, J lost 5 bases, and 20 bases lay in between. The length of the CDR3 is 16 residues. CDR3 DNA: TGTGCCAGCAGTTCCCAGTGGGGGTCCCCCGCTTATGGCTACACCTTC. Translated: CASSSQWGSPAYGYTF.

This clone came up a few times. The chain joins TRBV9 to TRBJ2-7; D could derive from TRBD1 or TRBD2 (6 bases each). The V gene lost 3 bases and the J gene lost 1 base, with 11 bases spanning the gap. The V gene's germline CDR1 is SGDLS and CDR2 YYNGEE. CDR3 size: 14 residues. CDR3 nucleotide sequence: TGTGCCAGCAGCGCAGTAGGGGGGTCCTACGAGCAGTACTTC. Its protein is CASSAVGGSYEQYF.

Sample share makes this clone medium-sized. The rearrangement joins TRBV9 to TRBJ1-3; the D is unclear. The V end was cut by 0 bases, the J end by 0 bases, with 13 bases between. This CDR3 contains 17 residues. CDR1 SGDLS and CDR2 YYNGEE come from the germline V gene. The CDR3 loop is CASSVEGWVSSGNTIYF. CDR3 coding DNA: TGTGCCAGCAGCGTAGAAGGATGGGTGAGCTCTGGAAACACCATATATTTT.

The gene calls are TRBV18 and TRBJ2-7; 8 positions agree with TRBD2. CDR3 size: 14 residues. Per the germline V gene, CDR1 is KGHSH and CDR2 is LQKENI. The V and J ends lost 3 bases and 3 bases, in that order; junction bases with no gene match: 4. The CDR3 region is CASSPFSGGYEQYF. The CDR3 coding sequence is TGTGCCAGCTCACCTTTCAGCGGGGGCTACGAGCAGTACTTC.

This clone was found a few times. The chain is built from TRBV6-8 and TRBJ1-1; maybe TRBD1 (6 bases). Per the germline V gene, CDR1 is MNHGY and CDR2 is SAAAGT. The CDR3 spans 15 residues. V was pared by 2 bases and J by 7 bases, with 17 bases between. CDR3 sequence (DNA): TGTGCCAGCAGTTACGGGGGCGCAGGACCGGGTGAAGCTTTCTTT. Translation gives CASSYGGAGPGEAFF.